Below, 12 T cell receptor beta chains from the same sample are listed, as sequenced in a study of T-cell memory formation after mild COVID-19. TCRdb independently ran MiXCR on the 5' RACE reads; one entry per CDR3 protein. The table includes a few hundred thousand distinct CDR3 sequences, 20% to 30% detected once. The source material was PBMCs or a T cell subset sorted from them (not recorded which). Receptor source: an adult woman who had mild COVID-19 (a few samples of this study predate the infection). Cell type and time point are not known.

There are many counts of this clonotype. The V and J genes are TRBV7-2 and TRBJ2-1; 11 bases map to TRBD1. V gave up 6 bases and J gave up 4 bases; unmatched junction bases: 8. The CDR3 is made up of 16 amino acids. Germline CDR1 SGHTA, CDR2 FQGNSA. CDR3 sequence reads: CASSITRDRGYNEQFF. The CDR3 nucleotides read TGTGCCAGCAGTATCACCCGGGACAGGGGGTACAATGAGCAGTTCTTC.

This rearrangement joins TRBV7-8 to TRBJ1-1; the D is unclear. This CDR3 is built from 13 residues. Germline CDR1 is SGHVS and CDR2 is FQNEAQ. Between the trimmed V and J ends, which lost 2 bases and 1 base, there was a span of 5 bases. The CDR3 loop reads CASSLYENTEAFF. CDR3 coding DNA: TGTGCCAGCAGCTTATATGAGAACACTGAAGCTTTCTTT.

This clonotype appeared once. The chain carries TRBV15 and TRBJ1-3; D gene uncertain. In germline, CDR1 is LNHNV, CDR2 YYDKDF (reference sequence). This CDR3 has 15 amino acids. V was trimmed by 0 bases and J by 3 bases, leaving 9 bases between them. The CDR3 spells CATSREDVRGNTIYF. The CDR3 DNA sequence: TGTGCCACCAGCAGAGAGGATGTTCGTGGAAACACCATATATTTT.

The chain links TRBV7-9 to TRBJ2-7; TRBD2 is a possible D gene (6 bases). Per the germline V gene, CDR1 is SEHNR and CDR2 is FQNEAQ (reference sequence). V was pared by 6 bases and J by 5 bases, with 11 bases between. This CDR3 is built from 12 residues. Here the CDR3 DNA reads TGTGCCAGCAGTAATACTAGCCACGAGCAGTACTTC. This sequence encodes CASSNTSHEQYF. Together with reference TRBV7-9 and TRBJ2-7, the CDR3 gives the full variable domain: DTGVSQNPRHKITKRGQNVTFRCDPISEHNRLYWYRQTLGQGPEFLTYFQNEAQLEKSRLLSDRFSAERPKGSFSTLEIQRTEQGDSAMYLCASSNTSHEQYFGPGTRLTVT.

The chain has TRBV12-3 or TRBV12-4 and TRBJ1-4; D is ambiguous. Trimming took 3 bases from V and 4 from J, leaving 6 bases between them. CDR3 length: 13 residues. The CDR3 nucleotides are TGTGCCAGCAGTTTCCAGCGTAATGAAAAACTGTTTTTT. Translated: CASSFQRNEKLFF.

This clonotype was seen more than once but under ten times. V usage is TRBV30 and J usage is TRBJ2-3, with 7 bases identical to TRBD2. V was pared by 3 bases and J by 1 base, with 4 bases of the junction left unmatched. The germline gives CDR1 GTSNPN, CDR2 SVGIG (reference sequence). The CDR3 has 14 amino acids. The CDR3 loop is CAWSRDYRTDTQYF. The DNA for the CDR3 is TGTGCCTGGAGCAGGGACTACCGCACAGATACGCAGTATTTT.

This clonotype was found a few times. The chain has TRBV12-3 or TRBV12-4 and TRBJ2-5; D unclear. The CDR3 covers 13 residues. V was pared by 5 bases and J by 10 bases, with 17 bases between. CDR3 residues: CASSSVAGWIQYF. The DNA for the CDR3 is TGTGCCAGCAGTAGCGTTGCCGGGTGGATCCAGTACTTC.

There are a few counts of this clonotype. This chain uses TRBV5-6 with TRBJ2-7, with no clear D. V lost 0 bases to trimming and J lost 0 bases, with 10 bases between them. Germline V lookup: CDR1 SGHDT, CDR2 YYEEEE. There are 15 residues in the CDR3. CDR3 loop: CASSLGVRSSYEQYF. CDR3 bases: TGTGCCAGCAGCTTGGGTGTAAGATCCTCCTACGAGCAGTACTTC. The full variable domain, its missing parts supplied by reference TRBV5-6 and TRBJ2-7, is DAGVTQSPTHLIKTRGQQVTLRCSPKSGHDTVSWYQQALGQGPQFIFQYYEEEERQRGNFPDRFSGHQFPNYSSELNVNALLLGDSALYLCASSLGVRSSYEQYFGPGTRLTVT.

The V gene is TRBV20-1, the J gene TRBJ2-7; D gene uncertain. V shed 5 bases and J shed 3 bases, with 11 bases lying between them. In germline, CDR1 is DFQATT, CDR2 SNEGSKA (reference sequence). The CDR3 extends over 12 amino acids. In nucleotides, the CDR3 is TGCAGTGCTTCCCGGGTCCTCTACGAGCAGTACTTC. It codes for CSASRVLYEQYF.

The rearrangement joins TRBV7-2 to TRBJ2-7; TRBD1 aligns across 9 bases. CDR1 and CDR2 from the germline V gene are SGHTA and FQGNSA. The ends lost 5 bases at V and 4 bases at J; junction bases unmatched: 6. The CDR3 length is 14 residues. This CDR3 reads CASSQPGQGYEQYF. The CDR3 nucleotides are TGTGCCAGCAGCCAACCGGGACAGGGATACGAGCAGTACTTC.

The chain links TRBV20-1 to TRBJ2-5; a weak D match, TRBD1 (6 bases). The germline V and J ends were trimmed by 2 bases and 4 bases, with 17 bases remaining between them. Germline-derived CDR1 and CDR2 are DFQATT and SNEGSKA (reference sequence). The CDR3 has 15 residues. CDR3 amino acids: CSARSRGLYRETQYF. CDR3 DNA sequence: TGCAGTGCTAGAAGCAGGGGTTTGTATCGAGAGACCCAGTACTTC.

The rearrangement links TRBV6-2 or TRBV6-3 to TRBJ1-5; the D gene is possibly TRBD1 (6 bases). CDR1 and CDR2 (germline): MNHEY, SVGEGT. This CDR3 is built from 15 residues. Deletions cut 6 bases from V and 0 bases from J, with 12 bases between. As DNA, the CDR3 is TGTGCCAGCAGGGGGGGCGGCGATAGCAATCAGCCCCAGCATTTT. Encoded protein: CASRGGGDSNQPQHF.